This T cell receptor (beta chain) originates from a study of cytotoxic CD8 clonotypes in ibrutinib-treated CLL. About the study: Once patients had received a median about twelve months of treatment, range 6 to 36, response samples were obtained. Study-level results: Clonality (at baseline) was higher than in age-matched healthy donors and tracked circulating CD8+ T-cell counts.

TCRdb's table, derived via immunoSEQ multiplex PCR, lists solely in-frame clones and lacks some. The table has over 100,000 clones, 80% to 90% seen once. Points on this clone: What it recognizes is unknown.

The ends were cut back, 5 bases at V and 8 bases at J, with 12 bases in the middle. Germline V gives CDR1 MDHEN, CDR2 SYDVKM. CDR3 length equals 12 residues. The material sequenced was PBMCs, taken after 24 months of ibrutinib treatment. The chain uses TRBV28 and TRBJ1-2, with unresolved D. This receptor was identified in a human donor with chronic lymphocytic leukemia. CDR3 amino acids: CASSPPGWGYTF. CDR3 DNA: TGTGCCAGCAGTCCTCCAGGATGGGGCTACACCTTC.